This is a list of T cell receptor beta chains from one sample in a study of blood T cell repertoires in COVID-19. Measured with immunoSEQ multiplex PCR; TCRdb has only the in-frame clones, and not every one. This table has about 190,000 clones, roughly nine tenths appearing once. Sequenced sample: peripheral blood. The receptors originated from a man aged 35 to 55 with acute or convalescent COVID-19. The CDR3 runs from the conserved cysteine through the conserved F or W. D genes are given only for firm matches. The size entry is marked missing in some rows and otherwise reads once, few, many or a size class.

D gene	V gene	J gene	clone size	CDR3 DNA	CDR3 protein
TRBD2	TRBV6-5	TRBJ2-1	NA	TGTGCCAGCACCCGGACTAGCGGGGGGTTGGATGAGCAGTTCTTC	CASTRTSGGLDEQFF
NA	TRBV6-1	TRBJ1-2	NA	TGTGCCAGCAGTGAAGAAGGCTGGCGGTCAGGGGTGTATGGCTACACCTTC	CASSEEGWRSGVYGYTF
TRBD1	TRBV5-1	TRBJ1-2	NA	TGCGCCAGCACCCCCGGACGGACAGGGAGGGTTGGCACCTTC	CASTPGRTGRVGTF
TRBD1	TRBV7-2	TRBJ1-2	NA	TGTGCCAGCAGCTTTCGGACAGGGTACGACTATGGCTACACCTTC	CASSFRTGYDYGYTF
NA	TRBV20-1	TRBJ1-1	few	TGCAGTGCTAGTGCCCAGGTGAGCATCCGTGAAGCTTTCTTT	CSASAQVSIREAFF
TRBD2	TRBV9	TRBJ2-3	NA	TGTGCCAGCAGCGTGGCTAGCGGGGCTCCATATACGCAGTATTTT	CASSVASGAPYTQYF
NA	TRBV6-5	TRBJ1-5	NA	TGTGCCAGCAGTTACGGGCCCAGTCAGCCCCAGCATTTT	CASSYGPSQPQHF
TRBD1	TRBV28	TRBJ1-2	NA	TGTGCCAGCAGTTTAGCGGGGCGGGGTAGGGACAGCACTAACTATGGCTACACCTTC	CASSLAGRGRDSTNYGYTF
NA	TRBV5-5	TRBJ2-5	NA	TGTGCCAGCAGCCCGGGACTAGGGGGCGAGACCCAGTACTTC	CASSPGLGGETQYF
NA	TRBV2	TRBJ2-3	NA	TGTGCCAGCAGGCGGGATAGCACAGATACGCAGTATTTT	CASRRDSTDTQYF
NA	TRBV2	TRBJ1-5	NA	TGTGCCAGCACGCCGGAGTATAGCAATCAGCCCCAGCATTTT	CASTPEYSNQPQHF
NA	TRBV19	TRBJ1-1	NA	TGTGCCAGTATTCGGGGGGACTCGGACACTGAAGCTTTCTTT	CASIRGDSDTEAFF
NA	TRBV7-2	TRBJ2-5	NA	TGTGCCAGCAGCGCCCTAGTGCAAGAGACCCAGTACTTC	CASSALVQETQYF
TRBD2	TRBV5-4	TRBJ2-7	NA	TGTGCCAGCCAACTCGGGAGGCCTGAGGAGCAGTACTTC	CASQLGRPEEQYF
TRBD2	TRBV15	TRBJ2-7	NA	TGTGCCACCAGCAGGTCCGGGACTAGAATCCACGAGCAGTACTTC	CATSRSGTRIHEQYF
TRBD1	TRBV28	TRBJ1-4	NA	TGTGCCAGCAGCCTCTCAGGGGGCATTCGAAAACTGTTTTTT	CASSLSGGIRKLFF
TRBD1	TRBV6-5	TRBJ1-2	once	TGTGCCAGCAGAGGCAGGGGGATCGTTGGCTACACCTTC	CASRGRGIVGYTF
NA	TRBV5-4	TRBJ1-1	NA	TGTGCCAGCAGCTTGGTTGGGGCGACTGAAGCTTTCTTT	CASSLVGATEAFF
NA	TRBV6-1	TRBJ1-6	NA	TGTGCCAGCAGTGAAGACGGTATGGGGGGAAATTCACCCCTCCACTTT	CASSEDGMGGNSPLHF
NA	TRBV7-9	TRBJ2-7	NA	TGTGCCAGCAGCTTAGCGCAGCAGGGCTACGAGCAGTACTTC	CASSLAQQGYEQYF
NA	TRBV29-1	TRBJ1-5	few	TGCAGCGTTGGGGTAGGGGGCAATCAGCCCCAGCATTTT	CSVGVGGNQPQHF
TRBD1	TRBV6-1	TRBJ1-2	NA	TGTGCCAGCAGTGATTTCGGGACAGGGTATGGCTACACCTTC	CASSDFGTGYGYTF
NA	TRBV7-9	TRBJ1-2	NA	TGTGCCAGCAGCTTAGCGCCGGGGGACTATGGCTACACCTTC	CASSLAPGDYGYTF
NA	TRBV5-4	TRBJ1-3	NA	TGTGCCAGCAGCTTGCGAACCGGAGACACCATATATTTT	CASSLRTGDTIYF
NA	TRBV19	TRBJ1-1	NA	TGTGCCAGTAGTAGTCGGGGTACTGAAGCTTTCTTT	CASSSRGTEAFF
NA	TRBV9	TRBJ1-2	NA	TGTGCCAGCACCCTACAGGGCGTAGGCGGCTACACCTTC	CASTLQGVGGYTF
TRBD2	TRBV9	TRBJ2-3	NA	TGTGCCAGCGCAACTAGCGGGGGGGTCACAGATACGCAGTATTTT	CASATSGGVTDTQYF
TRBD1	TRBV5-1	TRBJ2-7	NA	TGCGCCAGCAGCTTGGCTCGGACAGGGTCCTCCTACGAGCAGTACTTC	CASSLARTGSSYEQYF
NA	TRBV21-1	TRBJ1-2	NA	TGTGCCAGACCGTGGTGGCGGGAAACCCACTCCAAAGACCGAAGACAAGTACCTAACTATGGCTACACCTTC	CARPWWRETHSKDRRQVPNYGYTF
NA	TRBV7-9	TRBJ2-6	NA	TGTGCCAGCAGCTTAGAAGTATTTCGGGTGACTGGGGCCAACGTCCTGACTTTC	CASSLEVFRVTGANVLTF
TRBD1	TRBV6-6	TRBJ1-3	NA	TGTGCCAGCAGTCACGGGACAGGTGGGGGCTCTGGAAACACCATATATTTT	CASSHGTGGGSGNTIYF
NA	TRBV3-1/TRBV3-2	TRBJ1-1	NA	TGTGCCAGCAGCCAAGCGGGGGGTGAAGCTTTCTTT	CASSQAGGEAFF
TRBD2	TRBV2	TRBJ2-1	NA	TGTGCCAGCAGTGATCCCAGCGGGGCCCTTAGCTCCTACAATGAGCAGTTCTTC	CASSDPSGALSSYNEQFF
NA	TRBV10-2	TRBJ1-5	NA	TGCGCCAGCAGTGAGTCTAGACTAGGTAATCAGCCCCAGCATTTT	CASSESRLGNQPQHF